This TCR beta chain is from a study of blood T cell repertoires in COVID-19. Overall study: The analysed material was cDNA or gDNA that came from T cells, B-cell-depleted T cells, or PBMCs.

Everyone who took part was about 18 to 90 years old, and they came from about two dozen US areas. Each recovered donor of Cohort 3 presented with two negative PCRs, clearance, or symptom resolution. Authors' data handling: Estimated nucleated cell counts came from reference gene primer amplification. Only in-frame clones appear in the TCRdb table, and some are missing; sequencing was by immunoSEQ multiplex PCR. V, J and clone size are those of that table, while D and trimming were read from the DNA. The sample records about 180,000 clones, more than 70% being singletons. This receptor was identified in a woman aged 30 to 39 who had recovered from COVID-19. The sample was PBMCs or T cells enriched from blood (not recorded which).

The CDR3 protein is CASREQGSNYGYTF. As DNA, the CDR3 is TGCGCCAGCAGAGAACAGGGTTCTAACTATGGCTACACCTTC. This sequence joins TRBV4-1 and TRBJ1-2, with D possibly TRBD1 on 6 matching bases. Looked up from germline, CDR1 is MGHRA and CDR2 is YSYEKL. This CDR3 spans 14 amino acids. Between the trimmed V and J ends, which lost 6 bases and 0 bases, there was a span of 11 bases.